The 30 T cell receptor beta chains reported below all come from one sample, sequenced in a study of response to subunit inactivated influenza vaccine. MiXCR was run by TCRdb on the RT-PCR reads, yielding one entry per CDR3 protein. This sample has about half a million distinct CDR3 sequences, with 6.5% to 8% found just once. The sequences come from PBMCs from blood, collected around 25 months after vaccination. The receptor source for this set is a man in his fifties or sixties who received an inactivated influenza vaccine.

This clonotype was observed a few times. The chain joins TRBV6-5 to TRBJ2-6, with D possibly TRBD1 on 6 matching bases. CDR3 length equals 19 residues. CDR1 is MNHEY and CDR2 is SVGAGI in the germline V gene. V was pared by 0 bases and J by 0 bases, with 15 bases between. Here the CDR3 reads CASSYSIGQPTSGANVLTF. CDR3 DNA: TGTGCCAGCAGTTACTCGATAGGACAGCCTACCTCTGGGGCCAACGTCCTGACTTTC.

This clonotype was counted many times. This chain uses TRBV19 with TRBJ2-1, with 11 bases identical to TRBD2. Germline trimming cut 2 bases from V and 9 bases from J; bases unmatched to any gene: 3. The CDR3 totals 14 residues. Germline assignment: CDR1 LNHDA and CDR2 SQIVND (reference sequence). The CDR3 here is CASSISSGGREQFF. CDR3 in DNA: TGTGCCAGTAGTATATCTAGCGGGGGGCGTGAGCAGTTCTTC.

This clonotype was seen ten or more times. The CDR3 sequence is CASNPLKGEQLVTEYGYTF. The CDR3 DNA reads TGTGCCAGCAACCCTCTAAAAGGGGAACAACTGGTAACTGAGTATGGCTACACCTTC. V usage is TRBV5-6 and J usage is TRBJ1-2; possible D gene TRBD1, 5 bases. Trimming left V 6 bases short and J 5 bases short, with 32 bases between. There are 19 residues in the CDR3. Germline V lookup: CDR1 SGHDT, CDR2 YYEEEE.

This clonotype has only one observation. The rearrangement links TRBV29-1 to TRBJ2-7, with D maybe TRBD2 (5 bases). Germline CDR1 reads SQVTM; CDR2 reads ANQGSEA. Deletions cut 2 bases from V and 7 bases from J, with 15 bases between. The CDR3 is 13 amino acids. CDR3 protein: CSVETGERLEQYF. In DNA, the CDR3 is TGCAGCGTTGAAACTGGGGAGAGGTTAGAGCAGTACTTC.

In its sample, this clonotype was seen a few times. This sequence joins TRBV12-3 or TRBV12-4 and TRBJ1-3; perhaps TRBD1 as D (5 bases). Trimming shortened V by 3 bases and J by 2 bases, and 11 bases separated the two germline ends. This CDR3 is 15 amino acids long. CDR3 loop: CASSFGTETGNTIYF. As DNA, the CDR3 is TGTGCCAGCAGTTTCGGGACGGAAACTGGAAACACCATATATTTT.

V is TRBV12-3 or TRBV12-4 and J is TRBJ2-3, with D uncertain. Trimming took off 6 bases at V and 1 base at J, with 8 bases between the two ends. The CDR3 is made up of 13 amino acids. The CDR3, as DNA: TGTGCCAGCAGGTTTGTAGGCACAGATACGCAGTATTTT. Translation gives CASRFVGTDTQYF.

This clonotype has a handful of counts. The chain links TRBV7-9 to TRBJ2-1; the D gene could be TRBD1 or TRBD2 (6 bases each). The CDR3 has 16 residues. Deletions cut 5 bases from V and 2 bases from J, with 16 bases between. Germline CDR1 is SEHNR and CDR2 is FQNEAQ (reference sequence). Here the CDR3 reads CASSPPGASPYNEQFF. For the CDR3, the DNA is TGTGCCAGCAGCCCCCCGGGGGCCAGTCCCTACAATGAGCAGTTCTTC.

The chain carries TRBV20-1 and TRBJ2-3; 14 bases are a match to TRBD2. The CDR3 sequence is 18 residues long. Trimming took 1 base from V and 0 from J; bases not matched to a gene: 6. CDR1 is DFQATT and CDR2 is SNEGSKA in the germline V gene (reference sequence). The CDR3 loop is CSARAGLAGGYSTDTQYF. Here the CDR3 DNA reads TGCAGTGCTAGAGCCGGACTAGCGGGAGGCTATAGCACAGATACGCAGTATTTT.

Only a few counts were recorded for this clonotype. CDR3 DNA sequence: TGTGCCAGCAGTTCCCTAGCGACGGGTATCTACAATGAGCAGTTCTTC. Amino acids: CASSSLATGIYNEQFF. The V call is TRBV2, the J call TRBJ2-1, with D possibly TRBD2 on 6 matching bases. The ends were cut back, 5 bases at V and 3 bases at J, with 17 bases in the middle. From germline, CDR1 is SNHLY and CDR2 FYNNEI. CDR3 length equals 16 residues.

CDR3 nucleotides: TGTGCCAGCAGCTTAGCGCGGGCTAGCGGGAGCACAGATACGCAGTATTTT. This codes for CASSLARASGSTDTQYF. This rearrangement joins TRBV7-2 to TRBJ2-3; TRBD2 matches 8 bases. Losses at the gene ends were 0 bases for V and 0 bases for J; bases not matched to a gene: 5. Germline loops: CDR1 SGHTA, CDR2 FQGNSA. This CDR3 region has 17 residues.

The CDR3 DNA follows: TGTGCCATCAGTGAGACAGGCCCGGGACTAGTTTACGAGCAGTACTTC. Its translation is CAISETGPGLVYEQYF. This chain links TRBV10-3 with TRBJ2-7; 8 bases align to TRBD2. The CDR3 is made up of 16 amino acids. Trimming at V came to 2 bases and at J to 4 bases, leaving 10 bases not matched to a gene. The V gene's germline CDR1 is ENHRY and CDR2 SYGVKD.

This chain links TRBV18 with TRBJ2-1; 10 bases line up with TRBD1. Germline V gene sequence: CDR1 KGHSH, CDR2 LQKENI. Trimming removed 3 bases from V and 7 bases from J; junction bases left unmatched: 9. The CDR3 is 16 residues long. CDR3 DNA: TGTGCCAGCTCACCGCCGATGGGGACAGGGGTTAATGAGCAGTTCTTC. This gives the protein CASSPPMGTGVNEQFF.

This chain uses TRBV4-2 with TRBJ2-3; D is undetermined. The CDR3 spans 15 residues. Trimming removed 4 bases from V and 0 bases from J, with 11 bases in between. From germline, CDR1 is LGHNA and CDR2 YNFKEQ. CDR3 protein: CASSPNGLSTDTQYF. Here the CDR3 DNA reads TGTGCCAGCAGCCCTAATGGCCTTAGCACAGATACGCAGTATTTT.

This clonotype was counted only a few times. This rearrangement joins TRBV19 to TRBJ1-5; D not resolved. From germline, CDR1 is LNHDA and CDR2 SQIVND (reference sequence). Trimming left V 4 bases short and J 2 bases short, with 15 bases between. This CDR3 is 16 amino acids long. This chain's CDR3 is CASSKAPPGGNQPQHF. The CDR3 coding sequence is TGTGCCAGTAGTAAAGCCCCCCCGGGTGGCAATCAGCCCCAGCATTTT.

This clonotype occurred many times. The genes are TRBV12-3 or TRBV12-4 and TRBJ2-5; 10 nucleotides align to TRBD2. The CDR3 is 16 residues long. V gave up 6 bases and J gave up 0 bases; unmatched junction bases: 7. CDR3 sequence reads: CASSLGLAKNQETQYF. DNA for the CDR3: TGTGCCAGCAGCCTGGGACTAGCGAAGAACCAAGAGACCCAGTACTTC.

This clonotype has only a few counts. The rearrangement joins TRBV20-1 to TRBJ1-5, with a tentative D call TRBD1 (6 bases). CDR1 and CDR2 (germline): DFQATT, SNEGSKA (reference sequence). The length of the CDR3 is 15 residues. V lost 2 bases, J lost 3 bases, and 14 bases lay in between. CDR3 residues: CSARRRGDPNQPQHF. The CDR3 DNA follows: TGCAGTGCTAGACGGAGGGGGGACCCCAATCAGCCCCAGCATTTT.

This clonotype was recorded a few times. J is TRBJ1-2 and V is TRBV20-1; D is uncertain. Germline CDR1 is DFQATT and CDR2 is SNEGSKA (reference sequence). Trimming pared 5 bases from V and 9 bases from J, leaving 10 bases between. The CDR3 spans 10 residues. CDR3 in DNA: TGCAGTGCTCCCGTAGGGAGCTACACCTTC. This encodes CSAPVGSYTF.

This clonotype came up many times. The chain links TRBV4-1 to TRBJ1-5; D possibly corresponds to TRBD1 (6 bases). Germline values: CDR1 MGHRA, CDR2 YSYEKL. This CDR3 has 15 residues. The ends were cut back, 2 bases at V and 7 bases at J, with 15 bases in the middle. CDR3 sequence: CASSQRGDPGQPQHF. CDR3 bases: TGCGCCAGCAGCCAAAGGGGGGATCCAGGCCAGCCCCAGCATTTT.

The gene calls are TRBV4-2 and TRBJ2-7; 7 positions match TRBD1. The V segment lost 0 bases and the J segment 6 bases; nucleotides outside the gene matches: 8. Germline V gene data show CDR1 as LGHNA and CDR2 as YNFKEQ. CDR3 length equals 15 residues. CDR3 in amino acids: CASSQEGTAVREQYF. The DNA for the CDR3 is TGTGCCAGCAGCCAAGAAGGGACAGCAGTGCGCGAGCAGTACTTC.

This clonotype was seen many times. The chain joins TRBV28 to TRBJ1-4; 8 nucleotides match TRBD1. Germline CDR1 reads MDHEN; CDR2 reads SYDVKM. The CDR3 has 15 residues. Trimming at V came to 5 bases and at J to 8 bases, leaving 10 bases not matched to a gene. DNA of the CDR3: TGTGCCAGCAGTATCCCAGGACAGGGCTTGGAAAAACTGTTTTTT. This codes for CASSIPGQGLEKLFF.

The chain is built from TRBV10-3 and TRBJ2-5, with D possibly TRBD2 on 5 matching bases. CDR3 length: 14 residues. Germline values: CDR1 ENHRY, CDR2 SYGVKD. Trimming pared 10 bases from V and 2 bases from J, leaving 17 bases between. The CDR3 here is CASGQSRGQETQYF. CDR3 bases: TGTGCCAGCGGCCAGAGTCGGGGACAAGAGACCCAGTACTTC.

This clonotype was picked up many times. The genes are TRBV15 and TRBJ1-2, with TRBD1 identical over 9 bases. Germline V gene data show CDR1 as LNHNV and CDR2 as YYDKDF (reference sequence). Losses at the gene ends were 0 bases for V and 4 bases for J; bases not matched to a gene: 6. This CDR3 has 16 residues. The CDR3 bases are TGTGCCACCAGCAGAGATTTGGGGACAGGGAGCTATGGCTACACCTTC. Amino acid sequence: CATSRDLGTGSYGYTF.

This clonotype was seen more than once but under ten times. J is TRBJ2-2 and V is TRBV6-4; D is unclear. This CDR3 has 18 amino acids. The germline V gene has CDR1 MRHNA and CDR2 SNTAGT. Trimming left V 0 bases short and J 0 bases short, with 14 bases between. CDR3 region: CASSDSDPAATNTGELFF. CDR3 coding DNA: TGTGCCAGCAGTGACTCCGACCCGGCGGCAACGAACACCGGGGAGCTGTTTTTT.

This chain connects TRBV6-2 or TRBV6-3 to TRBJ2-6; 9 bases align to TRBD1. This CDR3 comprises 15 residues. The germline gives CDR1 MNHEY, CDR2 SVGEGT. The ends lost 5 bases at V and 6 bases at J; junction bases unmatched: 5. The DNA for the CDR3 is TGTGCCAGCAGTCACCGGACAGGGGCGGCCAACGTCCTGACTTTC. Encoded protein: CASSHRTGAANVLTF.

The rearrangement uses TRBV5-6 and TRBJ1-1, with a tentative D call TRBD1 (5 bases). There are 14 residues in the CDR3. Looked up from germline, CDR1 is SGHDT and CDR2 is YYEEEE. The V end was cut by 3 bases, the J end by 5 bases, with 14 bases between. The CDR3 DNA is TGTGCCAGCAGCTACCTAGGGACGTCGACTGAAGCTTTCTTT. This translates into CASSYLGTSTEAFF.

This clonotype was found many times. The V call is TRBV7-2, the J call TRBJ2-5; D could derive from TRBD1 or TRBD2 (5 bases each). The CDR3 totals 16 residues. Between the trimmed V and J ends, which lost 1 base and 3 bases, there was a span of 15 bases. Per the germline V gene, CDR1 is SGHTA and CDR2 is FQGNSA. This chain's CDR3 is CASSLGFLGTKETQYF. In DNA, the CDR3 is TGTGCCAGCAGCTTAGGTTTCCTAGGGACGAAAGAGACCCAGTACTTC.

This chain links TRBV21-1 with TRBJ2-7; the table's D call TRBD1 went unverified against the DNA. TRBV21-1 is a pseudogene locus. CDR3 length equals 16 residues. The CDR3 sequence: CAISKNRDREFYEQYF. CDR3 sequence (DNA): TGTGCCATCAGCAAAAACCGGGACAGGGAGTTTTACGAGCAGTACTTC.

This clonotype appeared many times. The J gene is TRBJ2-1, the V gene TRBV28, with 11 bases aligning to TRBD2. Germline CDR1 reads MDHEN; CDR2 reads SYDVKM. The CDR3 consists of 18 residues. V dropped 6 bases and J dropped 2; count of bases not matched to a gene: 12. The CDR3 sequence is CASSPERLAGGAYNEQFF. CDR3 nucleotide sequence: TGTGCCAGCAGCCCTGAGAGGCTAGCGGGGGGCGCCTACAATGAGCAGTTCTTC.

This clonotype was counted only a few times. The V and J genes are TRBV20-1 and TRBJ1-5, with D unclear. V lost 0 bases and J lost 6, with 6 bases in between. Per germline, CDR1 DFQATT and CDR2 SNEGSKA (reference sequence). This CDR3 comprises 12 residues. The CDR3: CSARDLSQPQHF. For the CDR3, the DNA is TGCAGTGCTAGAGATCTGAGTCAGCCCCAGCATTTT.

The V gene is TRBV5-1, the J gene TRBJ2-2; perhaps D is TRBD1 or TRBD2 (5 bases each). Germline CDR1 reads SGHRS; CDR2 reads YFSETQ. This CDR3 region has 17 residues. The V end lost 0 bases, the J end lost 2 bases, and 14 bases lay between the germline ends. The CDR3 sequence is CASSLGTGLPNTGELFF. DNA of the CDR3: TGCGCCAGCAGCTTGGGAACAGGACTTCCTAACACCGGGGAGCTGTTTTTT.